These 16 T cell receptor beta chains came from one sample sequenced in a study of technical replicates of blood from a few donors. Measured with immunoSEQ multiplex PCR; TCRdb has only the in-frame clones, and not every one. The sample yields 75,000 or so clones, about 95% seen once. Sequencing was done on a sample of T cells isolated from PBMCs. The receptor source for this set is a human donor in good health.

The gene calls are TRBV28 and TRBJ1-1; 8 bases fit TRBD1. V trimming: 5 bases; J trimming: 0 bases; junction bases outside the gene matches: 17. Germline values: CDR1 MDHEN, CDR2 SYDVKM. The CDR3 consists of 19 residues. DNA of the CDR3: TGTGCCAGCAGTACCATCCGGGACAGGAGCTCCCAGATGAACACTGAAGCTTTCTTT. It yields the protein CASSTIRDRSSQMNTEAFF. The full variable domain, in which reference TRBV28 and TRBJ1-1 provide the parts outside the CDR3, is DVKVTQSSRYLVKRTGEKVFLECVQDMDHENMFWYRQDPGLGLRLIYFSYDVKMKEKGDIPEGYSVSREKKERFSLILESASTNQTSMYLCASSTIRDRSSQMNTEAFFGQGTRLTVV.

This rearrangement joins TRBV7-9 to TRBJ1-2; 7 nucleotides align to TRBD1. Per the germline V gene, CDR1 is SEHNR and CDR2 is FQNEAQ (reference sequence). This CDR3 is 18 amino acids long. With V trimmed by 7 bases and J by 1 base, 18 bases remained unmatched. The CDR3 is CASNPRGLGAGDNYGYTF. The CDR3 DNA is TGTGCCAGCAACCCTAGGGGGCTGGGGGCTGGAGATAACTATGGCTACACCTTC.

The chain links TRBV25-1 to TRBJ2-2; 7 nucleotides agree with TRBD1. With V trimmed by 1 base and J by 6 bases, 2 bases remained unmatched. The CDR3 has 14 residues. Germline CDR1 is MGHDK and CDR2 is SYGVNS. CDR3 DNA: TGTGCCAGCAGTGAATTTACAGGGGCCGGGGAGCTGTTTTTT. This codes for CASSEFTGAGELFF.

The CDR3 DNA sequence: TGTGCCAGCAGTCCAACCGGGACTAGCTCATACGAGCAGTACTTC. The encoded protein is CASSPTGTSSYEQYF. The chain is built from TRBV2 and TRBJ2-7; TRBD2 aligns across 9 bases. After removal of 5 bases from V and 4 bases from J, the junction contained 9 bases not matched to a gene. The CDR3 spans 15 residues. Germline V CDR1 and CDR2: SNHLY, FYNNEI.

This clone was detected only once. The V call is TRBV11-3, the J call TRBJ2-3; D not resolved. The CDR3 is 14 amino acids. The V end was cut by 5 bases, the J end by 5 bases, with 14 bases between. Germline lookup yields CDR1 SGHNT and CDR2 YENEEA. Written as DNA, the CDR3 is TGTGCCAGCAGCAAAAGTGGCCCGGGAGATACGCAGTATTTT. Encoded protein: CASSKSGPGDTQYF.

This chain connects TRBV11-2 to TRBJ2-5, with TRBD1 matching 10 bases. The germline CDR1 and CDR2 sequences are SGHAT and FQNNGV. V dropped 0 bases and J dropped 6; count of bases not matched to a gene: 16. The CDR3 length is 19 residues. Written as DNA, the CDR3 is TGTGCCAGCAGCTTAGATAAGTGGATGACGGGACAGGGGTACAAGACCCAGTACTTC. This translates into CASSLDKWMTGQGYKTQYF. Full variable domain (remainder filled in from reference TRBV11-2 and TRBJ2-5): EAGVAQSPRYKIIEKRQSVAFWCNPISGHATLYWYQQILGQGPKLLIQFQNNGVVDDSQLPKDRFSAERLKGVDSTLKIQPAKLEDSAVYLCASSLDKWMTGQGYKTQYFGPGTRLLVL.

The rearrangement joins TRBV13 to TRBJ2-7; D remains ambiguous. Germline values: CDR1 PRHDT, CDR2 FYEKMQ (reference sequence). V lost 1 base and J lost 6, with 13 bases in between. The CDR3 consists of 14 residues. The CDR3 DNA is TGTGCCAGCAGCTTAGACCCAGGTTCCGCCGAGCAGTACTTC. Translating it yields CASSLDPGSAEQYF. Looking up the rest from reference TRBV13 and TRBJ2-7 gives the full variable domain: AAGVIQSPRHLIKEKRETATLKCYPIPRHDTVYWYQQGPGQDPQFLISFYEKMQSDKGSIPDRFSAQQFSDYHSELNMSSLELGDSALYFCASSLDPGSAEQYFGPGTRLTVT.

V and J are TRBV4-1 and TRBJ2-7; 12 nucleotides align to TRBD1. The CDR3 covers 16 residues. Germline values: CDR1 MGHRA, CDR2 YSYEKL. Unmatched junction bases numbered 6, after V lost 0 bases and J lost 6 bases. This CDR3 reads CASSQEPGQGAPEQYF. The CDR3 DNA reads as TGCGCCAGCAGCCAAGAGCCGGGACAGGGGGCTCCCGAGCAGTACTTC.

CDR3 residues: CASSYQTGEYNEQFF. The CDR3 region has the DNA TGTGCCAGCAGTTACCAGACAGGCGAGTACAATGAGCAGTTCTTC. This chain links TRBV6-6 with TRBJ2-1, with a weak D call TRBD1 (6 bases). The V end was cut by 2 bases, the J end by 4 bases, with 12 bases between. The CDR3 runs 15 residues. Germline V gene sequence: CDR1 MNHNY, CDR2 SVGAGI (reference sequence).

V is TRBV15 and J is TRBJ1-2; no clear D gene. The germline V gene has CDR1 LNHNV and CDR2 YYDKDF (reference sequence). The germline V and J ends were trimmed by 8 bases and 3 bases, with 4 bases remaining between them. This CDR3 comprises 10 residues. The CDR3 nucleotides are TGTGCCACCCTTCACTATGGCTACACCTTC. It is translated as CATLHYGYTF.

The rearrangement uses TRBV7-9 and TRBJ1-4; 8 nucleotides match TRBD1. CDR1 is SEHNR, CDR2 FQNEAQ, per germline (reference sequence). The CDR3 totals 14 residues. V shed 5 bases, J shed 6 bases, and the junction held 5 bases outside the gene matches. The CDR3 region has the DNA TGTGCCAGCAGCCGAGGACAGGGTTATGAAAAACTGTTTTTT. This encodes CASSRGQGYEKLFF.

The CDR3 DNA reads TGTGCCAGCAGTTTAGCCGGGGGAACAGATACGCAGTATTTT. The encoded protein is CASSLAGGTDTQYF. The rearrangement joins TRBV27 to TRBJ2-3; a possible D gene is TRBD2 (6 bases). Germline assignment: CDR1 MNHEY and CDR2 SMNVEV (reference sequence). Deletions cut 2 bases from V and 3 bases from J, with 9 bases between. The CDR3 spans 14 residues.

The chain combines TRBV6-5 with TRBJ2-7, with a possible D match to TRBD1 (5 bases). There are 12 residues in the CDR3. Germline CDR1 reads MNHEY; CDR2 reads SVGAGI. The ends were cut back, 6 bases at V and 9 bases at J, with 15 bases in the middle. CDR3 sequence: CASRPRGAGQYF. CDR3 DNA sequence: TGTGCCAGCAGGCCTCGTGGGGCAGGGCAGTACTTC.

This sequence joins TRBV5-4 and TRBJ1-2; D is ambiguous. Germline values: CDR1 SGHNT, CDR2 YYREEE (reference sequence). Trimming cost V 2 bases and J 6 bases, with 11 bases left between them. There are 13 residues in the CDR3. Here the CDR3 DNA reads TGTGCCAGCAGCTTTGACGGCAGGAATGGCTACACCTTC. It yields the protein CASSFDGRNGYTF.

This rearrangement joins TRBV9 to TRBJ1-3, with D maybe TRBD1 (6 bases). This CDR3 region has 15 residues. The V end was cut by 0 bases, the J end by 8 bases, with 15 bases between. Germline V gene lookup returns CDR1 SGDLS and CDR2 YYNGEE. The CDR3, as DNA: TGTGCCAGCAGCGTAGGATCGGGGGGCGCGGACACCATATATTTT. Translation gives CASSVGSGGADTIYF.

V usage is TRBV11-2 and J usage is TRBJ1-4; D call uncertain. Trimming pared 3 bases from V and 5 bases from J, leaving 10 bases between. Germline-derived CDR1 and CDR2 are SGHAT and FQNNGV. CDR3 length: 14 residues. CDR3 amino acids: CASSFSSGNEKLFF. DNA for the CDR3: TGTGCCAGCAGCTTTAGCTCGGGGAATGAAAAACTGTTTTTT. Drawing the rest from reference TRBV11-2 and TRBJ1-4, the complete variable domain is EAGVAQSPRYKIIEKRQSVAFWCNPISGHATLYWYQQILGQGPKLLIQFQNNGVVDDSQLPKDRFSAERLKGVDSTLKIQPAKLEDSAVYLCASSFSSGNEKLFFGSGTQLSVL.